These T cell receptor beta chains were read from a single sample in a study of shared clonotypes between healthy human individuals. Some clones are missing from TCRdb's copy, which holds only in-frame ones; the method was immunoSEQ multiplex PCR. The table records millions of clones, approximately 94% of them present only once. The sequencing input was naive CD8+ T cells sorted from blood. The receptor set was obtained from a man between 18 and 29 years old in good health. Both conserved end residues are part of each CDR3. The D gene is left open where the match is weak. Clone size is stated in some rows and not others, as once, few, many or a class when expanded.

TRBV7-9	-	TRBJ2-1	-	CASRTLNNEQFF	TGTGCCAGCAGGACCTTAAACAATGAGCAGTTCTTC
TRBV10-3	-	TRBJ2-3	-	CAISESNRDLTQYF	TGTGCCATCAGTGAATCGAATCGGGACCTTACGCAGTATTTT
TRBV27	-	TRBJ2-2	-	CASMWGAGANTGELFF	TGTGCCAGCATGTGGGGGGCGGGGGCGAACACCGGGGAGCTGTTTTTT
TRBV7-3	TRBD2	TRBJ2-3	-	CASSQGTSGGDTQYF	TGTGCCAGCAGCCAAGGGACTAGCGGGGGAGATACGCAGTATTTT
TRBV4-3	TRBD1	TRBJ2-7	-	CASSQVAGGDEQYF	TGCGCCAGCAGCCAAGTGGCAGGGGGAGACGAGCAGTACTTC
TRBV13	-	TRBJ2-1	-	CASSLGTEYNEQFF	TGTGCCAGCAGCTTGGGGACTGAGTACAATGAGCAGTTCTTC
TRBV2	TRBD2	TRBJ2-1	-	CASIPGSGRGYNEQFF	TGTGCCAGCATCCCGGGTAGCGGGAGAGGTTACAATGAGCAGTTCTTC
TRBV9	TRBD2	TRBJ2-3	-	CASSGTSGGVTDTQYF	TGTGCCAGCTCCGGGACTAGCGGGGGGGTAACAGATACGCAGTATTTT
TRBV28	TRBD1	TRBJ1-1	-	CASSHRTGLNTEAFF	TGTGCCAGCAGTCACAGGACAGGGCTGAACACTGAAGCTTTCTTT
TRBV6-5	-	TRBJ1-2	-	CASSYGGGNYGYTF	TGTGCCAGCAGTTACGGCGGCGGGAACTATGGCTACACCTTC
TRBV28	-	TRBJ2-2	-	CASSWVPSGAGELFF	TGTGCCAGCAGCTGGGTACCCTCGGGGGCGGGGGAGCTGTTTTTT
TRBV4-2	-	TRBJ1-1	-	CASLQWGEAFF	TGTGCCAGCCTCCAATGGGGTGAAGCTTTCTTT
TRBV5-6	-	TRBJ2-7	-	CASSIRGAYEQYF	TGTGCCAGCAGCATCAGGGGCGCCTACGAGCAGTACTTC
TRBV5-1	-	TRBJ2-1	once	CASSLVSAGPLYNEQFF	TGCGCCAGCAGCTTGGTTTCGGCGGGCCCTCTCTACAATGAGCAGTTCTTC
TRBV19	-	TRBJ1-5	-	CASSMSINQPQHF	TGTGCCAGTAGTATGAGCATTAATCAGCCCCAGCATTTT
TRBV28	-	TRBJ1-2	-	CASNSGLETNYGYTF	TGTGCCAGCAATTCTGGGCTTGAGACTAACTATGGCTACACCTTC
TRBV4-3	-	TRBJ2-2	once	CASSHLGDGNTGELFF	TGCGCCAGCAGCCACCTGGGGGACGGCAACACCGGGGAGCTGTTTTTT
TRBV27	-	TRBJ2-5	-	CASSLGGQLQETQYF	TGTGCCAGCAGTTTAGGGGGACAACTCCAAGAGACCCAGTACTTC
TRBV6-5	-	TRBJ2-2	once	CASRDGHSNTGELFF	TGTGCCAGCAGGGACGGACACTCGAACACCGGGGAGCTGTTTTTT
TRBV30	-	TRBJ1-1	-	CAWSVLRGTEAFF	TGTGCCTGGAGTGTACTCCGAGGCACTGAAGCTTTCTTT
TRBV5-6	TRBD1	TRBJ2-7	-	CASSLEGQNYEQYF	TGTGCCAGCAGCTTGGAGGGACAGAACTACGAGCAGTACTTC
TRBV12-5	TRBD2	TRBJ2-1	-	CASDGTTPTDNEQFF	TGTGCTAGTGACGGGACTACTCCGACTGACAATGAGCAGTTCTTC
TRBV6-1	-	TRBJ1-5	-	CASRPVLSNQPQHF	TGTGCCAGCAGACCGGTGCTGAGCAATCAGCCCCAGCATTTT
TRBV11-1	TRBD1	TRBJ1-3	-	CASRLTGVGNTIYF	TGTGCCAGCAGGCTTACAGGGGTCGGAAACACCATATATTTT
TRBV4-1	-	TRBJ2-3	-	CASSQDLTPTDTQYF	TGCGCCAGCAGCCAAGATCTAACACCCACAGATACGCAGTATTTT
TRBV28	-	TRBJ2-2	-	CASSATGRTGELFF	TGTGCCAGCAGTGCTACAGGGCGCACCGGGGAGCTGTTTTTT
TRBV5-1	TRBD1	TRBJ1-1	-	CASSPWTGWEDTEAFF	TGCGCCAGCAGCCCGTGGACAGGGTGGGAGGACACTGAAGCTTTCTTT
TRBV10-2	TRBD2	TRBJ2-3	-	CASSETSGDTQYF	TGCGCCAGCAGTGAGACTAGCGGCGATACGCAGTATTTT
TRBV9	-	TRBJ2-1	-	CASSLQGSEQFF	TGTGCCAGCAGCCTCCAGGGCAGTGAGCAGTTCTTC
TRBV28	-	TRBJ2-7	-	CASRGDGSYEQYF	TGTGCCAGCAGAGGGGACGGGTCCTACGAGCAGTACTTC
TRBV5-8	TRBD2	TRBJ2-3	-	CASSALAGTDTQYF	TGTGCCAGCAGCGCTCTAGCGGGCACAGATACGCAGTATTTT
TRBV7-9	-	TRBJ1-4	-	CASSTQRGQAQEKLFF	TGTGCCAGCAGCACCCAAAGGGGCCAAGCTCAGGAAAAACTGTTTTTT
TRBV29-1	-	TRBJ1-1	-	CSGGDGNTEAFF	TGCAGCGGGGGAGATGGAAACACTGAAGCTTTCTTT
TRBV29-1	-	TRBJ2-4	once	CSVEDQGSKNIQYF	TGCAGCGTTGAAGATCAAGGGTCCAAAAACATTCAGTACTTC
TRBV30	TRBD1	TRBJ1-4	-	CAWSQTGANEKLFF	TGTGCCTGGAGTCAAACAGGGGCTAATGAAAAACTGTTTTTT
TRBV28	-	TRBJ2-7	-	CASSPGRATYEQYF	TGTGCCAGCAGTCCCGGGCGGGCCACCTACGAGCAGTACTTC
TRBV9	TRBD2	TRBJ2-1	-	CASSARSGTSGHNEQFF	TGTGCCAGCAGCGCCCGCTCCGGGACTAGCGGACACAATGAGCAGTTCTTC
TRBV10-2	-	TRBJ2-5	-	CASSLVGKQETQYF	TGCGCCAGCAGTCTGGTGGGTAAGCAAGAGACCCAGTACTTC
TRBV6-6	TRBD2	TRBJ2-7	-	CASSPTSGGTYEQYF	TGTGCCAGCAGTCCAACTAGCGGGGGTACCTACGAGCAGTACTTC
TRBV9	-	TRBJ1-3	-	CASSAGDSGNTIYF	TGTGCCAGCAGCGCAGGGGACTCTGGAAACACCATATATTTT
TRBV5-6	-	TRBJ2-1	-	CASSLGAGENEQFF	TGTGCCAGCAGCTTGGGAGCAGGGGAGAATGAGCAGTTCTTC
TRBV28	TRBD1	TRBJ2-7	-	CASNPLTGGGYEQYF	TGTGCCAGCAATCCACTTACAGGGGGTGGCTACGAGCAGTACTTC
TRBV5-6	-	TRBJ2-7	-	CASTVLEVYEQYF	TGTGCCAGCACCGTCCTCGAGGTCTACGAGCAGTACTTC
TRBV6-6	-	TRBJ2-1	-	CASSYGPGWEQFF	TGTGCCAGCAGTTACGGCCCAGGATGGGAGCAGTTCTTC
TRBV13	TRBD1	TRBJ2-2	-	CASSLDVFGGQMNTGELFF	TGTGCCAGCAGCTTAGATGTGTTTGGGGGACAGATGAACACCGGGGAGCTGTTTTTT
TRBV7-3	-	TRBJ1-1	-	CASSLQGTTEAFF	TGTGCCAGCAGCTTACAGGGGACCACTGAAGCTTTCTTT
TRBV30	TRBD1	TRBJ1-2	-	CAWIPEGAQGYTF	TGTGCCTGGATTCCGGAGGGGGCGCAGGGCTACACCTTC
TRBV7-6	-	TRBJ1-6	-	CASSLGGLGNSPLHF	TGTGCCAGCAGCTTGGGGGGCTTGGGTAATTCACCCCTCCACTTT
TRBV7-6	TRBD1	TRBJ2-7	-	CASSLWDRGSYEQYF	TGTGCCAGCAGCTTATGGGACAGGGGGAGTTACGAGCAGTACTTC
TRBV15	-	TRBJ1-5	-	CATSRGRGYEPQHF	TGTGCCACCAGCAGAGGACGGGGGTATGAGCCCCAGCATTTT
TRBV9	-	TRBJ2-3	-	CASSVDSWGSGTDTQYF	TGTGCCAGCAGCGTAGATTCCTGGGGTAGCGGCACAGATACGCAGTATTTT
TRBV7-6	-	TRBJ2-1	-	CASSLAQGGTRHEQFF	TGTGCCAGCAGCTTAGCCCAGGGGGGGACCCGCCATGAGCAGTTCTTC
TRBV4-1	TRBD2	TRBJ2-3	once	CASSRLVAGGRGDTQYF	TGCGCCAGCAGCCGGCTAGTAGCGGGAGGGCGTGGAGATACGCAGTATTTT
TRBV5-1	-	TRBJ2-6	-	CASSASDSGANVLTF	TGCGCCAGCAGCGCGTCAGACTCTGGGGCCAACGTCCTGACTTTC